The 3 T cell receptor beta chains reported below all come from one sample, sequenced in a study of cytomegalovirus exposure and HLA in healthy donors. Primers: 60 Vbeta forward and 13 Jbeta reverse. The repertoire was sequenced with immunoSEQ multiplex PCR; TCRdb's copy has only in-frame clones and lacks some. The data show under 150,000 clones, 82% seen once. Source material: PBMCs. The origin of the receptors is a male donor in good health and CMV-seronegative.

The chain uses TRBV5-4 and TRBJ1-1; 9 bases fit TRBD1. With 2 bases clipped from V and 1 base from J, the junction kept 6 bases outside the gene matches. The germline V gene has CDR1 SGHNT and CDR2 YYREEE (reference sequence). The CDR3 spans 16 residues. CDR3 in amino acids: CASSFNRGPSNTEAFF. The CDR3 bases are TGTGCCAGCAGCTTCAACAGGGGGCCGTCGAACACTGAAGCTTTCTTT.

J is TRBJ2-7 and V is TRBV6-5; D possibly corresponds to TRBD2 (6 bases). This CDR3 comprises 14 residues. V dropped 6 bases and J dropped 0 bases, with 12 bases sitting between them. CDR1 is MNHEY, CDR2 SVGAGI, per germline. CDR3 protein: CASSSGLSSYEQYF. For the CDR3, the DNA is TGTGCCAGCAGCTCGGGACTCAGCTCCTACGAGCAGTACTTC.

The chain couples TRBV9 to TRBJ2-1; TRBD2 might be the D (6 bases). This CDR3 spans 16 amino acids. V dropped 3 bases and J dropped 0 bases, with 13 bases sitting between them. In germline, CDR1 is SGDLS, CDR2 YYNGEE. The CDR3 sequence: CASSAVAGSSYNEQFF. The DNA for the CDR3 is TGTGCCAGCAGCGCAGTAGCCGGGAGCTCCTACAATGAGCAGTTCTTC.